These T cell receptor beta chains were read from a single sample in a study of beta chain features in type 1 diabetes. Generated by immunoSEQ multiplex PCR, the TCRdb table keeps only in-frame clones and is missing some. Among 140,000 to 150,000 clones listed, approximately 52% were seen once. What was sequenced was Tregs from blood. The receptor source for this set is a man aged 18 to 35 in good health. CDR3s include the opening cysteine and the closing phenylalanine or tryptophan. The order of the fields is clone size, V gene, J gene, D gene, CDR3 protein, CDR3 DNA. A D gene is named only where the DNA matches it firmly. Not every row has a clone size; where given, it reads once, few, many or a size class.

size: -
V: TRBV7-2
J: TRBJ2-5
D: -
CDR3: CASSLVLTGPRTQYF
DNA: TGTGCCAGCAGCTTAGTGCTCACAGGTCCTCGGACCCAGTACTTC

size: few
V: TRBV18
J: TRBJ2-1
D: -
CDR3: CASSPLEAPEQFF
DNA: TGTGCCAGCTCACCCCTCGAGGCACCGGAGCAGTTCTTC

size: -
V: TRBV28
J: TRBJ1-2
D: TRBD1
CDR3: CASSLVRRDRRVYGYTF
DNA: TGTGCCAGCAGTTTAGTCCGTCGGGACAGGCGGGTATATGGCTACACCTTC

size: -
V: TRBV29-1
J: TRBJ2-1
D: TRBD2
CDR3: CSVTSGSSSYNEQFF
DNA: TGCAGCGTTACTAGCGGGAGCTCCTCCTACAATGAGCAGTTCTTC

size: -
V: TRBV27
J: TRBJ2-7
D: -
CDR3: CASSLSYGRDFLGEQYF
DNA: TGTGCCAGCAGTTTATCCTATGGCCGGGACTTTTTGGGCGAGCAGTACTTC

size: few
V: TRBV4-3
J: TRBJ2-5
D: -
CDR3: CASSQEGRSWGTQYF
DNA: TGCGCCAGCAGCCAAGAGGGGAGAAGCTGGGGGACCCAGTACTTC

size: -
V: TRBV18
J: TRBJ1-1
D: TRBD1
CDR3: CASSPNRGPVGPNTEAFF
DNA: TGTGCCAGCTCACCTAACAGGGGTCCAGTTGGTCCGAACACTGAAGCTTTCTTT

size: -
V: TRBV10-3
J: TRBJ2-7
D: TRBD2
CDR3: CAISEAGADDEQYF
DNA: TGTGCCATCAGTGAGGCGGGAGCGGACGACGAGCAGTACTTC

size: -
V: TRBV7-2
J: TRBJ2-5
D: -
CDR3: CASSLKASFVQETQYF
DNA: TGTGCCAGCAGCTTAAAAGCCTCTTTCGTTCAAGAGACCCAGTACTTC

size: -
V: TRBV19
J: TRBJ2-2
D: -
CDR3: CASTFGVQYTGELFF
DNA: TGTGCCAGTACCTTCGGGGTGCAGTACACCGGGGAGCTGTTTTTT

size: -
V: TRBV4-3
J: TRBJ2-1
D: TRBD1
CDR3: CASSRGQGTYNEQFF
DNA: TGCGCCAGCAGCCGAGGACAGGGGACTTACAATGAGCAGTTCTTC

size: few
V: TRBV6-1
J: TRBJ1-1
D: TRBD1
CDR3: CASSGTGGHTPGKAFF
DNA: TGTGCCAGCAGTGGGACAGGGGGCCATACCCCGGGGAAAGCTTTCTTT

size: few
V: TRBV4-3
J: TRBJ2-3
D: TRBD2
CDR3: CASSQGLAGDTDTQYF
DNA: TGCGCCAGCAGCCAAGGACTAGCGGGGGACACAGATACGCAGTATTTT

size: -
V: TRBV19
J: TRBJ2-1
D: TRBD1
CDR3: CASTTIQGAGYNEQFF
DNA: TGTGCCAGTACAACCATTCAGGGGGCAGGCTACAATGAGCAGTTCTTC

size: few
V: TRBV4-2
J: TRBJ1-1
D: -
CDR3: CASSQVGRTNTEAFF
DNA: TGTGCCAGCAGCCAAGTTGGCCGTACGAACACTGAAGCTTTCTTT

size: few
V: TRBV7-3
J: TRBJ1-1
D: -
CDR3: CASSFWQGDEAFF
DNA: TGTGCCAGCAGCTTTTGGCAGGGCGATGAAGCTTTCTTT

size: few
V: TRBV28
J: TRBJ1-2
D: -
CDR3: CASRTEYGYTF
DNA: TGTGCCAGCAGGACTGAGTATGGCTACACCTTC

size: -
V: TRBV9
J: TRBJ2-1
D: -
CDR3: CASRGHGRNEQFF
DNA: TGTGCCAGCAGGGGACATGGACGCAATGAGCAGTTCTTC

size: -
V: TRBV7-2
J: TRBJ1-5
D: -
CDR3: CASQDGNQPQHF
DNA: TGTGCCAGTCAGGATGGCAATCAGCCCCAGCATTTT

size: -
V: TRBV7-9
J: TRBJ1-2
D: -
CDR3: CASSLAGTPYGYTF
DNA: TGTGCCAGCAGCTTAGCTGGCACACCCTATGGCTACACCTTC

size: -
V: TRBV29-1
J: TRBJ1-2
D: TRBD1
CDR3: CSVRILGQVYGYTF
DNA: TGCAGCGTTCGTATCCTAGGACAGGTCTATGGCTACACCTTC

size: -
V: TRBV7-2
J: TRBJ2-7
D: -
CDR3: CASSLQEEQYF
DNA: TGTGCCAGCAGCTTACAGGAAGAGCAGTACTTC

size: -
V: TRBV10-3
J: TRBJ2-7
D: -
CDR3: CAIRTGQGTYEQYF
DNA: TGTGCCATCAGAACAGGTCAGGGAACCTACGAGCAGTACTTC

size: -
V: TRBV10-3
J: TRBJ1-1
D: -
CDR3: CAAAGHRVNTEAFF
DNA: TGTGCCGCTGCAGGGCATAGGGTGAACACTGAAGCTTTCTTT

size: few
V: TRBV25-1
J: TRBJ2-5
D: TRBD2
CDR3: CASSALSGRVQETQYF
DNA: TGTGCCAGCAGTGCCCTTAGCGGGAGGGTCCAAGAGACCCAGTACTTC

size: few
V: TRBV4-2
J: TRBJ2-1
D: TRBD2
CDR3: CASSQEERGGGNEQFF
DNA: TGTGCCAGCAGCCAAGAAGAGCGGGGGGGCGGGAATGAGCAGTTCTTC

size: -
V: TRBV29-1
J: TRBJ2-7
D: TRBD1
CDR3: CSVGATGPYEQYF
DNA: TGCAGCGTTGGGGCGACAGGGCCCTACGAGCAGTACTTC

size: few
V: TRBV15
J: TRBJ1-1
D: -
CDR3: CATSRDLVNTEAFF
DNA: TGTGCCACCAGCAGAGATTTAGTGAACACTGAAGCTTTCTTT

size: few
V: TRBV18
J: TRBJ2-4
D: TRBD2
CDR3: CASSPNHSGSGAGDIQYF
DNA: TGTGCCAGCTCACCCAATCACAGCGGGAGTGGGGCAGGGGACATTCAGTACTTC

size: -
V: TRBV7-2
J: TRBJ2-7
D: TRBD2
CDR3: CASSLALGGSTDEQYF
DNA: TGTGCCAGCAGCTTAGCGTTGGGCGGGAGTACCGACGAGCAGTACTTC

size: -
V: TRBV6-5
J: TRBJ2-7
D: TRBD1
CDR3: CASSRQGYEQYF
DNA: TGTGCCAGCAGTCGACAGGGCTACGAGCAGTACTTC

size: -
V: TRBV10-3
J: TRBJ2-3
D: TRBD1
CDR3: CAITPGGETDTQYF
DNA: TGTGCCATCACCCCAGGGGGCGAGACAGATACGCAGTATTTT

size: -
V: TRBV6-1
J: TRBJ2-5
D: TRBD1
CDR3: CASRETGWETQYF
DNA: TGTGCCAGCAGGGAGACAGGGTGGGAGACCCAGTACTTC

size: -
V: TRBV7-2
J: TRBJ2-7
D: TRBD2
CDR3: CASSPRGGSYKQYF
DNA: TGTGCCAGCAGCCCGCGGGGGGGCTCCTACAAGCAGTACTTC

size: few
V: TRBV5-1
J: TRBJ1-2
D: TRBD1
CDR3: CASSFLPGQDIYTF
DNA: TGCGCCAGCAGCTTCTTGCCGGGACAGGACATCTACACCTTC

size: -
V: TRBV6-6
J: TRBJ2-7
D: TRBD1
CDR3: CASSSPRTGSSYEQYF
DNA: TGTGCCAGCAGTTCTCCCCGGACAGGGAGCTCCTACGAGCAGTACTTC

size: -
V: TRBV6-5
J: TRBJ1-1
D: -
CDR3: CASSSHMNTEAFF
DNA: TGTGCCAGCAGTTCCCACATGAACACTGAAGCTTTCTTT

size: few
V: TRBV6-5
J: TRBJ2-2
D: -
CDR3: CASSSALNGELFF
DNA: TGTGCCAGCAGCTCCGCACTCAATGGGGAGCTGTTTTTT

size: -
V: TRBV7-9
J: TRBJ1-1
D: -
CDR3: CASSLISQGRAFF
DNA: TGTGCCAGCAGCTTAATAAGCCAGGGGAGAGCTTTCTTT

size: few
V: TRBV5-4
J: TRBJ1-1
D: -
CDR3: CASSLGGNPYTEAFF
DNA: TGTGCCAGCAGCTTGGGTGGCAACCCTTACACTGAAGCTTTCTTT

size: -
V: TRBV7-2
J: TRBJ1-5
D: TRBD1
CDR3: CASSPDRAQPQHF
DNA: TGTGCCAGCAGCCCTGACAGGGCTCAGCCCCAGCATTTT

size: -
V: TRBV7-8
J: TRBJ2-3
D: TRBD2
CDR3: CASSPRTSRRAVDTQYF
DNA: TGTGCCAGCAGCCCGAGGACTAGCAGACGGGCCGTGGATACGCAGTATTTT

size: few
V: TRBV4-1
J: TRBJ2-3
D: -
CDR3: CASSQGFREVEVRTDTQYF
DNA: TGCGCCAGCAGCCAAGGTTTCAGGGAGGTGGAGGTACGGACAGATACGCAGTATTTT

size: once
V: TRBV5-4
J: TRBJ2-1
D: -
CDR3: CASSLSTYNEQFF
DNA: TGTGCCAGCAGCTTGTCCACTTATAATGAGCAGTTCTTC

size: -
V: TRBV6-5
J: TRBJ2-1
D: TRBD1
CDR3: CASSSNRGYNEQFF
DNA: TGTGCCAGCAGTTCAAACAGGGGCTACAATGAGCAGTTCTTC

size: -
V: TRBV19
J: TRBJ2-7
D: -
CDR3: CASSIDSNFYEQYF
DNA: TGTGCCAGTAGTATCGACAGTAACTTCTACGAGCAGTACTTC

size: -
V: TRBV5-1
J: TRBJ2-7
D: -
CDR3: CASSLFGGLLSYEQYF
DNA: TGCGCCAGCAGCTTGTTTGGGGGACTCCTTTCCTACGAGCAGTACTTC

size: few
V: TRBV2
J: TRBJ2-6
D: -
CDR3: CASRAPPGSGANVLTF
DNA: TGTGCCAGCAGGGCCCCTCCAGGGTCCGGGGCCAACGTCCTGACTTTC

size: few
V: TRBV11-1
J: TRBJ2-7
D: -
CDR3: CASSLVGDRSTYEQYF
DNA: TGTGCCAGCAGCTTAGTGGGTGACAGGTCTACCTACGAGCAGTACTTC

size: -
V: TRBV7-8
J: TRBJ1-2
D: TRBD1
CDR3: CASSLRGTGGDYGYTF
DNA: TGTGCCAGCAGCTTACGAGGGACAGGGGGCGACTATGGCTACACCTTC

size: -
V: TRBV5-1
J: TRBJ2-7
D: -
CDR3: CASSLVYSSYEQYF
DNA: TGCGCCAGCAGCTTGGTATACAGTTCCTACGAGCAGTACTTC

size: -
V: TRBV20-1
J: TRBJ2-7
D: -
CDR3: CSARAAYEQYF
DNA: TGCAGTGCTAGAGCAGCCTACGAGCAGTACTTC

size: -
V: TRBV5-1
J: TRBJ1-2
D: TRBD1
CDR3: CASSGDRVDGYTF
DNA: TGCGCCAGCAGCGGGGACAGGGTGGATGGCTACACCTTC

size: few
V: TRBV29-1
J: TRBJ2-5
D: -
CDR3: CSVASSQETQYF
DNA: TGCAGCGTTGCGTCCAGCCAAGAGACCCAGTACTTC

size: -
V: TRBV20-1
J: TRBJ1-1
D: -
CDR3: CSASLVAEAFF
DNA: TGCAGTGCTAGTCTAGTGGCTGAAGCTTTCTTT

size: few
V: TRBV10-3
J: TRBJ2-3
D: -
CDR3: CAIGLRQTSPAGLTDTQYF
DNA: TGTGCCATCGGTTTGCGACAGACCTCGCCGGCGGGATTAACAGATACGCAGTATTTT

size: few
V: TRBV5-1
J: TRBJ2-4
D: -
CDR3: CASSLDAGTAKNIQYF
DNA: TGCGCCAGCAGCTTGGATGCGGGGACGGCCAAAAACATTCAGTACTTC